The 32 T cell receptor beta chains listed next were all sequenced from one sample in a study of cytomegalovirus exposure and HLA in healthy donors. 13 Jbeta primers and 60 Vbeta primers were used for the PCR. The assay was immunoSEQ multiplex PCR, and TCRdb's table has in-frame clones only and misses some. Among 150,000 to 200,000 clones listed, roughly 87% were seen once. Input material: PBMCs. These receptors all come from a girl less than two years old in good health and CMV-seronegative.

The chain carries TRBV29-1 and TRBJ1-1; no clear D. Per the germline V gene, CDR1 is SQVTM and CDR2 is ANQGSEA. CDR3 size: 11 residues. V lost 6 bases to trimming and J lost 3 bases, with 8 bases between them. The CDR3, as DNA: TGCAGCGTACAGAAATACACTGAAGCTTTCTTT. Its translation is CSVQKYTEAFF.

The chain employs TRBV27 and TRBJ2-7; 9 nucleotides match TRBD1. Germline assignment: CDR1 MNHEY and CDR2 SMNVEV (reference sequence). V lost 5 bases, J lost 0 bases, and 29 bases stayed unmatched. This CDR3 contains 23 residues. For the CDR3, the DNA is TGTGCCAGCAGTCCCACGTCGAGATTTTCCCAATCAGTGACAGGGGGGGGCTCCTACGAGCAGTACTTC. Protein sequence: CASSPTSRFSQSVTGGGSYEQYF.

This rearrangement joins TRBV6-1 to TRBJ1-5; TRBD1 matches 8 bases. CDR3 length equals 17 residues. Germline CDR1 reads MNHNS; CDR2 reads SASEGT. Germline trimming cut 4 bases from V and 5 bases from J; bases unmatched to any gene: 13. CDR3 sequence: CASSVRRRTGPYQPQHF. CDR3 DNA: TGTGCCAGCAGTGTACGACGTAGGACAGGGCCATATCAGCCCCAGCATTTT.

The chain employs TRBV5-1 and TRBJ2-5; 7 bases are a match to TRBD2. J gave up 2 bases and V 4 bases, and 8 bases lay outside the gene matches. The CDR3 has 15 residues. CDR1 SGHRS and CDR2 YFSETQ come from the germline V gene. CDR3 in DNA: TGCGCCAGCAGCGCACCCCCTAGCGGACAAGAGACCCAGTACTTC. Its protein product is CASSAPPSGQETQYF.

This chain connects TRBV7-3 to TRBJ2-5; the match to TRBD1 covers 11 bases. The CDR3 is 16 amino acids. The trim removed 7 bases at V and 5 bases at J, leaving 12 bases unmatched. Per the germline V gene, CDR1 is SGHTA and CDR2 is FQGTGA. The CDR3 DNA reads TGTGCCAGCACCTCGGACAGGGGGCAAGTAAGGGAGACCCAGTACTTC. Protein product: CASTSDRGQVRETQYF.

V gene TRBV4-3 combines with J gene TRBJ2-7; D is uncertain. The V end was cut by 3 bases, the J end by 3 bases, with 12 bases between. Germline V gene data show CDR1 as LGHNA and CDR2 as YSLEER. The CDR3 extends over 14 amino acids. This chain's CDR3 is CASSQMRPGYEQYF. In DNA form, the CDR3 reads TGCGCCAGCAGCCAGATGCGGCCGGGCTACGAGCAGTACTTC.

The chain couples TRBV9 to TRBJ2-5; D is perhaps TRBD1 (6 bases). The CDR3 totals 15 residues. The V gene lost 0 bases and the J gene lost 1 base, with 10 bases spanning the gap. Germline CDR1 SGDLS, CDR2 YYNGEE. The CDR3 DNA follows: TGTGCCAGCAGCGTAGGAGGGACACGCCAAGAGACCCAGTACTTC. Amino acids: CASSVGGTRQETQYF.

The CDR3 reads CASSPSREVVVAFF. The CDR3 DNA sequence: TGTGCCAGCAGCCCGAGCCGGGAGGTGGTGGTAGCTTTCTTT. The chain employs TRBV7-9 and TRBJ1-1; D ambiguous. V lost 5 bases and J lost 10, with 20 bases in between. The germline V gene encodes CDR1 SEHNR and CDR2 FQNEAQ (reference sequence). The CDR3 runs to 14 residues.

This sequence joins TRBV5-1 and TRBJ1-2; 7 bases fit TRBD1. The V segment lost 4 bases and the J segment 0 bases; nucleotides outside the gene matches: 6. Germline V gene lookup returns CDR1 SGHRS and CDR2 YFSETQ. The CDR3 consists of 15 residues. The CDR3: CASSADREANYGYTF. The DNA for the CDR3 is TGCGCCAGCAGCGCCGACAGGGAAGCTAACTATGGCTACACCTTC. The entire variable domain, with the rest obtained from reference TRBV5-1 and TRBJ1-2, is as follows: KAGVTQTPRYLIKTRGQQVTLSCSPISGHRSVSWYQQTPGQGLQFLFEYFSETQRNKGNFPGRFSGRQFSNSRSEMNVSTLELGDSALYLCASSADREANYGYTFGSGTRLTVV.

The V and J genes are TRBV7-9 and TRBJ1-2; the D gene is possibly TRBD1 (5 bases). Germline CDR1 and CDR2: SEHNR and FQNEAQ (reference sequence). This CDR3 has 17 amino acids. Trimming cost V 4 bases and J 1 base, with 19 bases left between them. In nucleotides, the CDR3 is TGTGCCAGCAGCTCTGAGATCCGGGACGGGAGTAACTATGGCTACACCTTC. It is translated as CASSSEIRDGSNYGYTF.

The chain employs TRBV11-2 and TRBJ2-3; the match to TRBD2 covers 7 bases. This CDR3 comprises 18 residues. Germline CDR1 and CDR2: SGHAT and FQNNGV. The ends lost 5 bases at V and 5 bases at J; junction bases unmatched: 19. The CDR3 sequence: CASSPLVGAGAEGDTQYF. CDR3 nucleotide sequence: TGTGCCAGCAGCCCCTTGGTTGGGGCGGGAGCGGAAGGAGATACGCAGTATTTT.

The chain is built from TRBV6-5 and TRBJ2-7, with no clear D. The CDR3 sequence is 11 residues long. Trimming cost V 8 bases and J 3 bases, with 8 bases left between them. Germline V gene lookup returns CDR1 MNHEY and CDR2 SVGAGI. The DNA for the CDR3 is TGTGCCAGCCACGAGCTCTACGAGCAGTACTTC. Protein product: CASHELYEQYF.

The rearrangement joins TRBV7-9 to TRBJ2-2; TRBD1 might be the D (6 bases). The V and J ends lost 2 bases and 1 base respectively, with 11 bases between them. CDR3 size: 16 residues. The germline V gene encodes CDR1 SEHNR and CDR2 FQNEAQ (reference sequence). The CDR3 reads CASSLNRVQNTGELFF. CDR3 in DNA: TGTGCCAGCAGCTTAAACAGGGTCCAGAACACCGGGGAGCTGTTTTTT. The whole variable domain, filled in from reference TRBV7-9 and TRBJ2-2, reads DTGVSQNPRHKITKRGQNVTFRCDPISEHNRLYWYRQTLGQGPEFLTYFQNEAQLEKSRLLSDRFSAERPKGSFSTLEIQRTEQGDSAMYLCASSLNRVQNTGELFFGEGSRLTVL.

This chain links TRBV5-4 with TRBJ2-7, with TRBD1 matching 10 bases. CDR3 length equals 15 residues. V lost 4 bases, J lost 2 bases, and 6 bases stayed unmatched. Germline CDR1 and CDR2: SGHNT and YYREEE (reference sequence). CDR3 sequence (DNA): TGTGCCAGCAGCCCCCCCGGGACAGGGGCCTACGAGCAGTACTTC. This gives the protein CASSPPGTGAYEQYF.

The rearrangement uses TRBV6-5 and TRBJ2-3, with TRBD2 as a possible D gene (6 bases). V shed 0 bases and J shed 1 base, with 11 bases lying between them. Germline CDR1 MNHEY, CDR2 SVGAGI. This CDR3 spans 16 amino acids. The CDR3 DNA sequence: TGTGCCAGCAGTTACTCGGCGGGGCGGGGCACAGATACGCAGTATTTT. This gives the protein CASSYSAGRGTDTQYF.

The chain is built from TRBV6-1 and TRBJ2-2; 11 nucleotides line up with TRBD2. Germline V gene data show CDR1 as MNHNS and CDR2 as SASEGT. V shed 4 bases, J shed 2 bases, and the junction held 12 bases outside the gene matches. The CDR3 extends over 19 amino acids. In DNA, the CDR3 is TGTGCCAGCAGTGTAGACGGATATAGCGGGAGGGCTAACACCGGGGAGCTGTTTTTT. This gives the protein CASSVDGYSGRANTGELFF.

This clone was picked up a small number of times. The chain recombines TRBV5-4 with TRBJ1-2; tentative D call: TRBD1 (5 bases). CDR3 length: 14 amino acids. With 4 bases removed from V and 2 bases from J, the gap between germline ends came to 12 bases. In germline, CDR1 is SGHNT, CDR2 YYREEE (reference sequence). CDR3 amino acids: CASSHTRGNYGYTF. The CDR3 DNA follows: TGTGCCAGCAGCCACACCCGGGGGAACTATGGCTACACCTTC.

This clone was counted once. The chain employs TRBV6-5 and TRBJ1-5; perhaps TRBD1 as D (5 bases). The CDR3 contains 13 residues. V was trimmed by 8 bases and J by 3 bases, leaving 11 bases between them. Per the germline V gene, CDR1 is MNHEY and CDR2 is SVGAGI. The CDR3 sequence is CASGRETNQPQHF. In DNA, the CDR3 is TGTGCCAGCGGCAGGGAAACCAATCAGCCCCAGCATTTT.

The DNA of the CDR3 is TGTGCCAGCTCACCACGCGGGAGGGCCGCAGATACGCAGTATTTT. It codes for CASSPRGRAADTQYF. The gene calls are TRBV18 and TRBJ2-3; 9 positions agree with TRBD2. From germline, CDR1 is KGHSH and CDR2 LQKENI. V trimming: 1 base; J trimming: 4 bases; junction bases outside the gene matches: 3. This CDR3 has 15 amino acids. Full variable domain (missing parts from reference TRBV18 and TRBJ2-3): NAGVMQNPRHLVRRRGQEARLRCSPMKGHSHVYWYRQLPEEGLKFMVYLQKENIIDESGMPKERFSAEFPKEGPSILRIQQVVRGDSAAYFCASSPRGRAADTQYFGPGTRLTVL.

About this clone: The junction differs from germline at one of its ends, possibly a read error. This rearrangement joins TRBV7-9 to TRBJ2-3, with 7 bases fitting TRBD2. This CDR3 is 15 amino acids long. Germline V lookup: CDR1 SEHNR, CDR2 FQNEAQ (reference sequence). CDR3 nucleotide sequence: TGTTCCAGCAGTCGGGACTACCCGAGCACAGATACGCAGTATTTT. Its translation is CSSSRDYPSTDTQYF.

This clone has only a few counts. Other DNA sequences within the sample encode an identical CDR3. J is TRBJ2-1 and V is TRBV9, with D possibly TRBD2 on 5 matching bases. Germline V CDR1 and CDR2: SGDLS, YYNGEE. V gave up 0 bases and J gave up 1 base, with 8 bases separating them. This CDR3 is 15 amino acids long. In DNA form, the CDR3 reads TGTGCCAGCAGCGTAGATCTAGCATCCTACAATGAGCAGTTCTTC. Residues: CASSVDLASYNEQFF. Full variable domain (missing parts from reference TRBV9 and TRBJ2-1): DSGVTQTPKHLITATGQRVTLRCSPRSGDLSVYWYQQSLDQGLQFLIQYYNGEERAKGNILERFSAQQFPDLHSELNLSSLELGDSALYFCASSVDLASYNEQFFGPGTRLTVL.

The chain joins TRBV6-1 to TRBJ1-4; maybe TRBD1 (6 bases). This CDR3 has 14 amino acids. Looked up from germline, CDR1 is MNHNS and CDR2 is SASEGT. Between the trimmed V and J ends, which lost 1 base and 14 bases, there was a span of 17 bases. The CDR3 DNA sequence: TGTGCCAGCAGTGAAGTAGTCATGGGGGCTCATCTGTTTTTT. This gives the protein CASSEVVMGAHLFF.

This sequence joins TRBV7-9 and TRBJ2-1; no clear D. The V gene's germline CDR1 is SEHNR and CDR2 FQNEAQ (reference sequence). Trimming shortened V by 0 bases and J by 0 bases, and 12 bases separated the two germline ends. This CDR3 contains 17 residues. The CDR3 region is CASSLAVRISSYNEQFF. For the CDR3, the DNA is TGTGCCAGCAGCTTAGCGGTGCGGATTAGCTCCTACAATGAGCAGTTCTTC.

In DNA form, the CDR3 reads TGTGCCAGTGACCAGGGATACTATGGCTACACCTTC. This sequence encodes CASDQGYYGYTF. The chain has TRBV6-6 and TRBJ1-2, with D tentatively TRBD1 (5 bases). The CDR3 consists of 12 residues. Germline lookup yields CDR1 MNHNY and CDR2 SVGAGI (reference sequence). Trimming took 9 bases from V and 3 from J, leaving 11 bases between them.

Only one count was recorded for this clone. The rearrangement uses TRBV30 and TRBJ2-4; unclear D gene. With 2 bases removed from V and 7 bases from J, the gap between germline ends came to 12 bases. In germline, CDR1 is GTSNPN, CDR2 SVGIG (reference sequence). This CDR3 region has 13 residues. The CDR3 loop is CAWSLVTGNIQYF. As DNA, the CDR3 is TGTGCCTGGAGTCTAGTTACCGGTAACATTCAGTACTTC.

The rearrangement uses TRBV4-2 and TRBJ2-1; 11 bases are shared with TRBD2. V lost 7 bases, J lost 7 bases, and 18 bases stayed unmatched. Germline lookup yields CDR1 LGHNA and CDR2 YNFKEQ. The CDR3 is 18 residues long. CDR3 bases: TGTGCCAGCACGCCAAGCGTAGAACTAGCGGGGGCCAGGAATGAGCAGTTCTTC. The encoded protein is CASTPSVELAGARNEQFF.

V and J are TRBV19 and TRBJ1-2; unclear D gene. CDR1 and CDR2 from the germline V gene are LNHDA and SQIVND (reference sequence). The CDR3 sequence is 14 residues long. V was shortened by 10 bases and J by 3 bases, with 18 bases between the two germline ends. The CDR3 nucleotides read TGTGCCACCGCTCCCCCTGACAAGGACTATGGCTACACCTTC. Its protein is CATAPPDKDYGYTF.

The chain carries TRBV6-5 and TRBJ2-7; D not resolved. This CDR3 contains 14 residues. Trimming pared 0 bases from V and 2 bases from J, leaving 8 bases between. Germline assignment: CDR1 MNHEY and CDR2 SVGAGI. Here the CDR3 reads CASSYSSGTYEQYF. The CDR3 nucleotides are TGTGCCAGCAGTTACTCGTCCGGTACCTACGAGCAGTACTTC.

The chain joins TRBV12-5 to TRBJ2-7, with D perhaps matching TRBD1 (5 bases). Germline V gene data show CDR1 as LGHNT and CDR2 as FRNRAP. The V end lost 6 bases, the J end lost 0 bases, and 21 bases lay between the germline ends. This CDR3 is 17 amino acids long. CDR3 nucleotide sequence: TGTGCTAGTGGCCCCCCCCCTGAGACAGACGTCTCCTACGAGCAGTACTTC. Amino acids: CASGPPPETDVSYEQYF.

The V gene is TRBV7-9, the J gene TRBJ1-2, with 8 bases identical to TRBD1. Trimming took 5 bases from V and 8 from J; bases not matched to a gene: 4. The CDR3 runs 12 residues. Germline V gene lookup returns CDR1 SEHNR and CDR2 FQNEAQ (reference sequence). CDR3 protein: CASSEQGGGYTF. CDR3 DNA sequence: TGTGCCAGCAGCGAACAGGGGGGGGGCTACACCTTC.

The chain joins TRBV30 to TRBJ2-1; D is perhaps TRBD1 (6 bases). The CDR3 is 15 amino acids. Germline CDR1 and CDR2: GTSNPN and SVGIG (reference sequence). With 5 bases removed from V and 1 base from J, the gap between germline ends came to 15 bases. Here the CDR3 DNA reads TGTGCCTGGGACGCGTTCAGGGGATCCTACAATGAGCAGTTCTTC. Protein sequence: CAWDAFRGSYNEQFF.

The genes are TRBV30 and TRBJ1-5; 9 bases map to TRBD1. The V gene's germline CDR1 is GTSNPN and CDR2 SVGIG (reference sequence). The CDR3 totals 21 residues. The V gene end was trimmed by 3 bases and the J gene end by 1 base; junction bases not matched to a gene: 22. CDR3 loop: CAWSTGTGSFVWSGSNQPQHF. CDR3 nucleotide sequence: TGTGCCTGGAGCACCGGGACAGGGTCTTTTGTGTGGTCCGGAAGCAATCAGCCCCAGCATTTT.